Below are 9 T cell receptor beta chains sequenced from a single sample in a study of blood T cell repertoires in COVID-19. TCRdb keeps only in-frame clones here, not all; method: immunoSEQ multiplex PCR. This table holds more than 95,000 clones, 85% found once. The sample taken for sequencing was peripheral blood. Every receptor here comes from a woman of 80 years or more with acute or convalescent COVID-19.

This chain joins TRBV2 and TRBJ1-1, with D perhaps TRBD1 (6 bases). The CDR3 loop spans 12 amino acids. Trimming left V 8 bases short and J 1 base short, with 8 bases between. Germline V gene data show CDR1 as SNHLY and CDR2 as FYNNEI. The CDR3 sequence is CASGQQNTEAFF. CDR3 sequence (DNA): TGTGCCAGCGGACAGCAGAACACTGAAGCTTTCTTT.

The V and J genes are TRBV6-5 and TRBJ1-5; D may be TRBD1 (5 bases). Germline V gene sequence: CDR1 MNHEY, CDR2 SVGAGI. V was shortened by 6 bases and J by 8 bases, with 17 bases between the two germline ends. This CDR3 contains 14 residues. DNA for the CDR3: TGTGCCAGCAGGGAGCAGGGAATAGGTAAGCCCCAGCATTTT. Its protein product is CASREQGIGKPQHF.

This rearrangement joins TRBV6-5 to TRBJ1-2; D call uncertain. This CDR3 spans 13 amino acids. V shed 7 bases and J shed 7 bases, with 16 bases lying between them. The germline gives CDR1 MNHEY, CDR2 SVGAGI. CDR3 nucleotide sequence: TGTGCCAGCATATCTAGAGGTGTCGGTGGCTACACCTTC. Its protein product is CASISRGVGGYTF.

The chain combines TRBV7-8 with TRBJ1-1, with 7 bases that match TRBD1. V dropped 6 bases and J dropped 1; count of bases not matched to a gene: 5. Germline CDR1 SGHVS, CDR2 FQNEAQ. CDR3 length: 14 amino acids. The CDR3 loop is CASSPGTENTEAFF. Written as DNA, the CDR3 is TGTGCCAGCAGTCCCGGGACAGAGAACACTGAAGCTTTCTTT.

The CDR3 coding sequence is TGCGCCAGCAGCTTGGACCCGACAGGAAATGTTAACTATGGCTACACCTTC. Translating it yields CASSLDPTGNVNYGYTF. The chain has TRBV5-1 and TRBJ1-2; D perhaps matches TRBD1 (6 bases). CDR3 length equals 17 residues. Germline CDR1 and CDR2: SGHRS and YFSETQ. The germline V and J ends were trimmed by 0 bases and 1 base, with 16 bases remaining between them. Full variable domain (rest looked up from reference TRBV5-1 and TRBJ1-2): KAGVTQTPRYLIKTRGQQVTLSCSPISGHRSVSWYQQTPGQGLQFLFEYFSETQRNKGNFPGRFSGRQFSNSRSEMNVSTLELGDSALYLCASSLDPTGNVNYGYTFGSGTRLTVV.

The chain uses TRBV2 and TRBJ2-1; TRBD2 agrees at 8 bases. Germline CDR1 SNHLY, CDR2 FYNNEI. The CDR3 is 15 amino acids. J was trimmed by 3 bases and V by 3 bases; bases with no gene match: 4. The CDR3 sequence: CASSDWRGVYNEQFF. The CDR3 DNA reads as TGTGCCAGCAGTGACTGGCGGGGGGTCTACAATGAGCAGTTCTTC. The whole variable domain, remainder taken from reference TRBV2 and TRBJ2-1, is EPEVTQTPSHQVTQMGQEVILRCVPISNHLYFYWYRQILGQKVEFLVSFYNNEISEKSEIFDDQFSVERPDGSNFTLKIRSTKLEDSAMYFCASSDWRGVYNEQFFGPGTRLTVL.

The V gene is TRBV7-2, the J gene TRBJ1-6; the match to TRBD1 covers 9 bases. CDR1 is SGHTA and CDR2 is FQGNSA in the germline V gene. V trimming: 1 base; J trimming: 4 bases; junction bases outside the gene matches: 2. This CDR3 spans 16 amino acids. The chain's CDR3 is CASSLEGTGYNSPLHF. The DNA for the CDR3 is TGTGCCAGCAGCTTAGAGGGGACAGGGTATAATTCACCCCTCCACTTT.

The chain couples TRBV29-1 to TRBJ1-2, with unresolved D. The CDR3 is 13 residues long. Trimming took off 0 bases at V and 5 bases at J, with 10 bases between the two ends. CDR1 is SQVTM and CDR2 is ANQGSEA in the germline V gene. The CDR3 nucleotides are TGCAGCGTTGAAGATAGCCGCGCTTATGGCTACACCTTC. Protein sequence: CSVEDSRAYGYTF.

CDR3 in amino acids: CASSSSDRYNGYTF. DNA for the CDR3: TGTGCCAGCAGTTCCTCGGACAGGTATAATGGCTACACCTTC. The rearrangement uses TRBV6-2 or TRBV6-3 and TRBJ1-2; 7 nucleotides agree with TRBD1. Germline V gives CDR1 MNHEY, CDR2 SVGEGT. CDR3 length equals 14 residues. The J segment lost 6 bases and the V segment lost 4 bases, leaving 8 bases of the junction unmatched.